What follows describes a single T cell receptor beta chain. Method: immunoSEQ multiplex PCR; TCRdb's copy keeps in-frame clones and lacks some. The sample carries fewer than 250,000 clones, around 84% recorded once. This record belongs to a study of blood T cell repertoires in COVID-19. Study-level background: Whether acute or convalescent, the COVID-19 samples came from the United States, Italy and Spain.

Trimming shortened V by 7 bases and J by 0 bases, and 18 bases separated the two germline ends. There are 16 residues in the CDR3. Germline values: CDR1 LNHDA, CDR2 SQIVND (reference sequence). The chain is built from TRBV19 and TRBJ2-5; D is perhaps TRBD1 (6 bases). Sequenced: PBMCs or T cells enriched from blood (not recorded which). The sequence was obtained from a woman in her 30s who had been exposed to COVID-19. CDR3 protein: CASTPPGTRNQETQYF. DNA of the CDR3: TGTGCCAGTACCCCCCCCGGGACACGTAACCAAGAGACCCAGTACTTC.